These T cell receptor beta chains were read from a single sample in a study of blood T cell repertoires in COVID-19. Measured with immunoSEQ multiplex PCR; TCRdb has only the in-frame clones, and not every one. This sample has 300,000 to 350,000 clones; 90% occur once, and the top ten carry roughly 3.9%. Source material: PBMCs or T cells enriched from blood (not recorded which). Receptors originate from a woman aged 30 to 39 who had been exposed to COVID-19. Both conserved end residues are part of each CDR3.

v_gene,len,j_gene,CDR3aa
TRBV7-7,17,TRBJ2-2,CASSSAAGGLNTGELFF
TRBV19,15,TRBJ1-3,CASSAVDNSGNTIYF
TRBV5-6,17,TRBJ1-5,CASSLLSGTGGNQPQHF
TRBV5-1,13,TRBJ1-6,CASSWTGGSPLHF
TRBV7-2,19,TRBJ2-1,CASSSSHYPALLLPNEQFF
TRBV7-9,14,TRBJ1-2,CATTPTGRLDGYTF
TRBV10-3,15,TRBJ1-5,CAISDRQGSNQPQHF
TRBV9,16,TRBJ1-4,CASSGDRGATNEKLFF
TRBV3-1/TRBV3-2,13,TRBJ1-1,CASSQDLSTEAFF
TRBV4-2,15,TRBJ1-6,CASSQEGGRNSPLHF
TRBV27,15,TRBJ2-1,CASRFGQAHNNEQFF
TRBV11-3,16,TRBJ2-2,CASSRPDTDYTGELFF
TRBV11-3,15,TRBJ2-1,CASSLGTTTGSEQFF
TRBV13,17,TRBJ1-6,CASSLGPLSSYNSPLHF
TRBV7-3,16,TRBJ1-1,CASSPNRRDRNTEAFF
TRBV6-5,14,TRBJ1-4,CASSDRGGGEKLFF
TRBV7-7,16,TRBJ2-3,CASSLGSGGSTDTQYF
TRBV28,12,TRBJ1-2,CASSVHLKGYTF
TRBV6-1,17,TRBJ2-7,CASSEALWRGGRYEQYF
TRBV5-1,15,TRBJ2-3,CASSISGGIPDTQYF
TRBV10-2,13,TRBJ1-2,CASRVGVEYGYTF
TRBV3-1/TRBV3-2,13,TRBJ1-1,CASSYRGNTEAFF
TRBV19,15,TRBJ1-5,CASSIEDRSNQPQHF
TRBV6-6,16,TRBJ1-3,CASSFGTGISGNTIYF
TRBV19,14,TRBJ1-1,CASSIGQRGAEAFF
TRBV2,12,TRBJ1-3,CASSEDRNTIYF
TRBV2,13,TRBJ2-7,CASIYGQAYEQYF
TRBV6-5,13,TRBJ2-3,CASGGGARDTQYF
TRBV29-1,14,TRBJ2-3,CSGSDRDGTDTQYF
TRBV5-1,16,TRBJ2-7,CASSLEFQGSSYEQYF
TRBV19,14,TRBJ2-7,CASSMGSPAYEQYF
TRBV9,15,TRBJ2-7,CASSVGGQAAYEQYF
TRBV19,16,TRBJ2-1,CASSPRGGINSNEQFF
TRBV6-5,13,TRBJ1-1,CASSYVGGTEAFF
TRBV5-4,15,TRBJ1-2,CASSLAVGQAYGYTF
TRBV4-2,15,TRBJ2-3,CASSQPSGGTDTQYF
TRBV6-2/TRBV6-3,15,TRBJ2-7,CASSSLVRVPYEQYF
TRBV11-2,15,TRBJ1-6,CASSWGTVKGSPLHF
TRBV7-6,15,TRBJ2-1,CASSLTSGEYNEQFF
TRBV14,19,TRBJ1-1,CASSHVGQGKPKLNTEAFF
TRBV11-2,15,TRBJ2-1,CASSLQGWGNNEQFF
TRBV7-6,12,TRBJ2-7,CASSLGEGEQYF
TRBV29-1,13,TRBJ2-5,CSVGRTTQETQYF
TRBV11-3,15,TRBJ2-3,CASSPAGALTDTQYF
TRBV19,14,TRBJ2-3,CASSPHYSTDTQYF
TRBV5-1,15,TRBJ1-1,CASRSKDGVNTEAFF
TRBV15,13,TRBJ2-1,CATSRTPGNEQFF
TRBV5-1,14,TRBJ2-1,CASSLAGLYNEQFF
TRBV5-8,15,TRBJ2-1,CASSLAGGMFNEQFF
TRBV4-2,15,TRBJ1-2,CASSQTTETNYGYTF
TRBV6-5,15,TRBJ1-6,CASRGVWGGNSPLHF
TRBV7-9,14,TRBJ1-1,CASSKGGLNTEAFF
TRBV7-2,15,TRBJ2-7,CASSATSGDSYEQYF